This passage covers 30 T cell receptor beta chains from one sample sequenced in a study of T-cell memory formation after mild COVID-19. MiXCR was run by TCRdb on the 5' RACE reads, yielding one entry per CDR3 protein. The sample holds about 470,000 distinct CDR3 sequences; around a sixth are singletons and the top ten take over 9%. The sequenced sample consisted of PBMCs or a T cell subset sorted from them (not recorded which). The receptors come from an adult woman who had mild COVID-19 (a few samples of this study predate the infection). Cell type and time point are not known.

The chain combines TRBV18 with TRBJ1-4, with 10 bases fitting TRBD1. This CDR3 has 21 amino acids. The V gene's germline CDR1 is KGHSH and CDR2 LQKENI. V lost 6 bases and J lost 0; bases outside the gene matches: 19. The chain's CDR3 is CASSNQPGGTGAGATNEKLFF. DNA of the CDR3: TGTGCCAGCTCCAATCAGCCAGGCGGGACAGGGGCCGGTGCAACTAATGAAAAACTGTTTTTT. Supplemented by reference TRBV18 and TRBJ1-4, the full variable domain reads NAGVMQNPRHLVRRRGQEARLRCSPMKGHSHVYWYRQLPEEGLKFMVYLQKENIIDESGMPKERFSAEFPKEGPSILRIQQVVRGDSAAYFCASSNQPGGTGAGATNEKLFFGSGTQLSVL.

The CDR3: CASLGGVLGEQFF. The CDR3 DNA sequence: TGCGCCAGTCTTGGGGGAGTATTAGGTGAGCAGTTCTTC. This chain joins TRBV4-3 and TRBJ2-1, with D perhaps matching TRBD1 or TRBD2 (5 bases each). This CDR3 region has 13 residues. The germline V gene has CDR1 LGHNA and CDR2 YSLEER. Trimming removed 9 bases from V and 9 bases from J, with 18 bases in between.

In this sample, this clonotype turned up a few times. CDR3 in DNA: TGTGCCAGCAGCTTAGCCGGGCCAGAATACGAGCAGTACTTC. It codes for CASSLAGPEYEQYF. This chain uses TRBV7-8 with TRBJ2-7; D not certain. Per germline, CDR1 SGHVS and CDR2 FQNEAQ. This CDR3 contains 14 residues. V was shortened by 0 bases and J by 4 bases, with 10 bases between the two germline ends.

This chain connects TRBV12-3 or TRBV12-4 to TRBJ2-5, with 8 bases that match TRBD1. Trimming at V came to 3 bases and at J to 5 bases, leaving 8 bases not matched to a gene. The CDR3 sequence is 15 residues long. CDR3 sequence (DNA): TGTGCCAGCAGTTTCTCGGTGGACAGGGCGGAGACCCAGTACTTC. Translation: CASSFSVDRAETQYF.

There are a few counts of this clonotype. The chain couples TRBV20-1 to TRBJ1-1; TRBD1 matches at 7 bases. The CDR3 spans 14 residues. Looked up from germline, CDR1 is DFQATT and CDR2 is SNEGSKA (reference sequence). V gave up 3 bases and J gave up 2 bases; unmatched junction bases: 6. CDR3 residues: CSASEGTANTEAFF. The CDR3 DNA reads as TGCAGTGCTAGCGAAGGGACAGCCAACACTGAAGCTTTCTTT.

This sequence joins TRBV16 and TRBJ2-7, with D possibly being TRBD2 (6 bases). Germline CDR1 is KGHSY and CDR2 is FQNENV. V lost 2 bases and J lost 2, with 10 bases in between. The CDR3 is 14 residues long. The CDR3 DNA is TGTGCCAGCAGCCAAAGGAGGGGTACCTACGAGCAGTACTTC. Translating gives CASSQRRGTYEQYF.

The genes are TRBV2 and TRBJ2-3; D gene ambiguous. The CDR3 covers 14 residues. V lost 8 bases and J lost 2, with 14 bases in between. In germline, CDR1 is SNHLY, CDR2 FYNNEI. DNA of the CDR3: TGTGCCAGCCGGGTTTTACAGTCCACAGATACGCAGTATTTT. It translates to CASRVLQSTDTQYF.

This clonotype was seen ten or more times. This sequence joins TRBV6-5 and TRBJ2-1; either TRBD1 or TRBD2 may supply D (5 bases each). CDR1 is MNHEY, CDR2 SVGAGI, per germline. Deletions cut 2 bases from V and 10 bases from J, with 6 bases between. This CDR3 has 11 amino acids. CDR3 protein: CASSYGTEQFF. The CDR3 DNA follows: TGTGCCAGCAGTTACGGGACCGAGCAGTTCTTC.

This clonotype was counted only a few times. The V and J genes are TRBV30 and TRBJ2-7; 10 bases are shared with TRBD1. This CDR3 region has 14 residues. The V gene end was trimmed by 2 bases and the J gene end by 3 bases; junction bases not matched to a gene: 4. Germline V gene lookup returns CDR1 GTSNPN and CDR2 SVGIG (reference sequence). The CDR3 is CAWSRDRGFYEQYF. The CDR3 nucleotides are TGTGCCTGGAGTAGGGACAGGGGTTTCTACGAGCAGTACTTC.

This clonotype was counted once. At one end the junction does not follow the germline gene, possibly because of a read error. The gene calls are TRBV20-1 and TRBJ2-7, with a tentative D call TRBD1 (6 bases). The CDR3 is made up of 13 amino acids. The V gene's germline CDR1 is DFQATT and CDR2 SNEGSKA (reference sequence). CDR3 protein: CSAQQGPSDEQYF. For the CDR3, the DNA is TGCAGTGCCCAGCAGGGGCCCTCCGACGAGCAGTACTTC.

This clonotype was observed many times. The chain links TRBV19 to TRBJ2-3; D unclear. The CDR3 extends over 14 amino acids. Germline CDR1 is LNHDA and CDR2 is SQIVND (reference sequence). V lost 3 bases, J lost 2 bases, and 9 bases lay in between. CDR3 sequence: CASSITVNTDTQYF. The CDR3 DNA is TGTGCCAGTAGTATCACCGTCAACACAGATACGCAGTATTTT.

There are a few counts of this clonotype. V is TRBV9 and J is TRBJ2-5; D gene ambiguous. This CDR3 contains 13 residues. The germline V gene has CDR1 SGDLS and CDR2 YYNGEE. The V end was cut by 0 bases, the J end by 5 bases, with 8 bases between. The CDR3 bases are TGTGCCAGCAGCGTAGAGCCCGGGGAGACCCAGTACTTC. Amino acids: CASSVEPGETQYF. The full variable domain, rest sourced from reference TRBV9 and TRBJ2-5, is DSGVTQTPKHLITATGQRVTLRCSPRSGDLSVYWYQQSLDQGLQFLIQYYNGEERAKGNILERFSAQQFPDLHSELNLSSLELGDSALYFCASSVEPGETQYFGPGTRLLVL.

This clonotype occurred a few times. The gene calls are TRBV20-1 and TRBJ1-6; 7 bases fit TRBD1. Germline CDR1 is DFQATT and CDR2 is SNEGSKA (reference sequence). This CDR3 is built from 13 residues. V lost 7 bases to trimming and J lost 3 bases; unmatched junction nucleotides: 3. CDR3 coding DNA: TGCAGTGGGTACAGGGGCTATAATTCACCCCTCCACTTT. Protein: CSGYRGYNSPLHF.

This clonotype was seen a few times. The chain joins TRBV12-3 or TRBV12-4 to TRBJ2-3; 10 positions agree with TRBD2. This CDR3 has 15 residues. The V segment lost 3 bases and the J segment 4 bases; nucleotides outside the gene matches: 4. CDR3 bases: TGTGCCAGCAGTTTTAGCGGGGGGAAGGCAGATACGCAGTATTTT. Its protein is CASSFSGGKADTQYF.

This chain uses TRBV12-3 or TRBV12-4 with TRBJ2-7; tentatively, D is TRBD1 or TRBD2 (5 bases each). CDR3 length: 14 amino acids. The V and J ends lost 3 bases and 3 bases respectively, with 12 bases between them. As DNA, the CDR3 is TGTGCCAGCAGTTTTTTTGGGACCTACTACGAGCAGTACTTC. Its translation: CASSFFGTYYEQYF.

This chain uses TRBV30 with TRBJ2-3; possibly TRBD2 for D (6 bases). Germline assignment: CDR1 GTSNPN and CDR2 SVGIG (reference sequence). This CDR3 comprises 15 residues. V shed 6 bases and J shed 0 bases, with 16 bases lying between them. Written as DNA, the CDR3 is TGTGCCTGCAACCGGGACTCTTATAGCACAGATACGCAGTATTTT. It specifies CACNRDSYSTDTQYF.

The chain combines TRBV18 with TRBJ2-5, with a tentative D call TRBD1 (5 bases). V gave up 0 bases and J gave up 1 base, with 6 bases separating them. Germline V gene lookup returns CDR1 KGHSH and CDR2 LQKENI. The CDR3 spans 14 residues. CDR3 coding DNA: TGTGCCAGCTCACCACCCCAGGGCCAAGAGACCCAGTACTTC. Residues: CASSPPQGQETQYF.

There are a few counts of this clonotype. The chain joins TRBV9 to TRBJ2-1, with a weak D call TRBD1 (6 bases). The germline gives CDR1 SGDLS, CDR2 YYNGEE. Trimming pared 3 bases from V and 5 bases from J, leaving 9 bases between. CDR3 length: 13 amino acids. In DNA, the CDR3 is TGTGCCAGCAGCGGGGCAGGGGACAATGAGCAGTTCTTC. Encoded protein: CASSGAGDNEQFF.

J is TRBJ2-1 and V is TRBV7-9; TRBD2 matches at 11 bases. V was clipped by 5 bases and J by 6 bases; unmatched bases: 9. This CDR3 has 16 residues. The germline gives CDR1 SEHNR, CDR2 FQNEAQ (reference sequence). The CDR3 coding sequence is TGTGCCAGCAGCATAATAGCGGGGGGGCCGGTCAATGAGCAGTTCTTC. It codes for CASSIIAGGPVNEQFF.

The chain recombines TRBV11-2 with TRBJ1-2; no clear D. Deletions cut 6 bases from V and 1 base from J, with 6 bases between. The germline V gene encodes CDR1 SGHAT and CDR2 FQNNGV. The CDR3 consists of 12 residues. In DNA form, the CDR3 reads TGTGCCAGCAGACAGATTAACTATGGCTACACCTTC. As protein: CASRQINYGYTF.

This clonotype was seen only a few times. The rearrangement links TRBV5-5 to TRBJ1-1, with unresolved D. The CDR3 runs to 13 residues. The germline CDR1 and CDR2 sequences are SGHKS and YYEKEE (reference sequence). Trimming stripped 4 bases from V and 2 bases from J, with 9 bases between. The CDR3 DNA reads TGTGCCAGCAGCCCTCCCGTCAACACTGAAGCTTTCTTT. Its translation is CASSPPVNTEAFF.

This clonotype occurred a few times. The chain couples TRBV5-1 to TRBJ2-1; 7 positions agree with TRBD1. Germline V CDR1 and CDR2: SGHRS, YFSETQ. Germline trimming cut 7 bases from V and 5 bases from J; bases unmatched to any gene: 9. The CDR3 extends over 14 amino acids. DNA of the CDR3: TGCGCCAGCCTTCGCCGCGACAGGGACAATGAGCAGTTCTTC. Protein sequence: CASLRRDRDNEQFF. Based on the CDR3 plus reference TRBV5-1 and TRBJ2-1, the full variable domain is KAGVTQTPRYLIKTRGQQVTLSCSPISGHRSVSWYQQTPGQGLQFLFEYFSETQRNKGNFPGRFSGRQFSNSRSEMNVSTLELGDSALYLCASLRRDRDNEQFFGPGTRLTVL.

V gene TRBV19 combines with J gene TRBJ2-1, with 7 bases matching TRBD2. Germline-derived CDR1 and CDR2 are LNHDA and SQIVND (reference sequence). The CDR3 consists of 15 residues. V lost 0 bases, J lost 1 base, and 0 bases stayed unmatched. The CDR3 loop reads CASSIDGRSYNEQFF. The DNA of the CDR3 is TGTGCCAGTAGTATAGACGGGAGGTCCTACAATGAGCAGTTCTTC.

This sequence joins TRBV7-2 and TRBJ2-7; a weak D match, TRBD2 (6 bases). Trimming left V 5 bases short and J 2 bases short, with 13 bases between. There are 14 residues in the CDR3. Per the germline V gene, CDR1 is SGHTA and CDR2 is FQGNSA. The CDR3 reads CASSPWTGAYEQYF. CDR3 coding DNA: TGTGCCAGCAGCCCCTGGACGGGAGCCTACGAGCAGTACTTC.

This clonotype was seen a few times. V and J are TRBV29-1 and TRBJ2-7; TRBD1 or TRBD2 may be the D gene (5 bases each). V shed 7 bases and J shed 0 bases, with 7 bases lying between them. This CDR3 spans 11 amino acids. Germline CDR1 is SQVTM and CDR2 is ANQGSEA. CDR3 amino acids: CSAGTSYEQYF. Here the CDR3 DNA reads TGCAGCGCCGGGACCTCCTACGAGCAGTACTTC.

This clonotype has just a few counts. This chain joins TRBV12-3 or TRBV12-4 and TRBJ2-1; D is unclear. V was shortened by 6 bases and J by 10 bases, with 13 bases between the two germline ends. The CDR3 loop spans 12 amino acids. The CDR3 DNA is TGTGCCAGCAGGTTGACGGCCTCCGAGCAGTTCTTC. Amino acid sequence: CASRLTASEQFF.

The chain carries TRBV5-4 and TRBJ2-3; D perhaps matches TRBD2 (6 bases). V dropped 4 bases and J dropped 4 bases, with 13 bases sitting between them. The CDR3 is 14 amino acids. The V gene's germline CDR1 is SGHNT and CDR2 YYREEE (reference sequence). The CDR3 region is CASSRAGNADTQYF. The CDR3 region has the DNA TGTGCCAGCAGCCGCGCGGGGAACGCAGATACGCAGTATTTT.

In its sample, this clonotype was seen a few times. The chain carries TRBV25-1 and TRBJ2-2; D is ambiguous. The V end lost 3 bases, the J end lost 0 bases, and 5 bases lay between the germline ends. The germline CDR1 and CDR2 sequences are MGHDK and SYGVNS. This CDR3 comprises 14 residues. The CDR3 DNA reads TGTGCCAGCAGTGATGCGGCGAACACCGGGGAGCTGTTTTTT. As protein: CASSDAANTGELFF. Based on the CDR3 plus reference TRBV25-1 and TRBJ2-2, the full variable domain is EADIYQTPRYLVIGTGKKITLECSQTMGHDKMYWYQQDPGMELHLIHYSYGVNSTEKGDLSSESTVSRIRTEHFPLTLESARPSHTSQYLCASSDAANTGELFFGEGSRLTVL.

About this clonotype: Germline is not matched at one junction end, which may reflect a read error. V gene TRBV7-7 combines with J gene TRBJ2-1, with 10 positions matching TRBD2. The CDR3 length is 16 residues. Germline CDR1 is SSHAT and CDR2 is FNYEAQ (reference sequence). CDR3 region: CASSLDPTSGYNEQFF. CDR3 nucleotide sequence: TGTGCTAGCAGCTTAGACCCGACTAGCGGGTACAATGAGCAGTTCTTC.

The chain employs TRBV28 and TRBJ1-2; D is unresolved. Looked up from germline, CDR1 is MDHEN and CDR2 is SYDVKM. V was cut by 7 bases and J by 5 bases, with 11 bases left in between. The CDR3 is 12 residues long. CDR3 sequence reads: CASISRIYGYTF. The CDR3 DNA reads TGTGCCAGCATCAGCAGGATTTATGGCTACACCTTC.